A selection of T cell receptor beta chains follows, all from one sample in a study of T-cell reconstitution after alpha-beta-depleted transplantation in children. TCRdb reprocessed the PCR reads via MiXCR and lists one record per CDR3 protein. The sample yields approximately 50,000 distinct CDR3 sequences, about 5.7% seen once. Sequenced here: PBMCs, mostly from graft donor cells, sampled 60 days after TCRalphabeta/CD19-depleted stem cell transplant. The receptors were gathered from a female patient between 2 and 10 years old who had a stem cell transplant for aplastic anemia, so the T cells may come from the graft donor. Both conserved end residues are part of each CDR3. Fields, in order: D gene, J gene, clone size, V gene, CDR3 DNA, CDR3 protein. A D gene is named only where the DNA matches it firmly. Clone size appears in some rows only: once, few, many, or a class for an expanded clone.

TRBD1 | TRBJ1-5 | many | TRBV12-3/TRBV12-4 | TGTGCCAGCAGTAAGACAGGGGGAAGTCAGCCCCAGCATTTT | CASSKTGGSQPQHF
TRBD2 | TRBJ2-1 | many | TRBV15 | TGTGCCACGGGACTAGCGGGGGATGTATACAATGAGCAGTTCTTC | CATGLAGDVYNEQFF
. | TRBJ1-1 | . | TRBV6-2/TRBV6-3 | TGTGCCAGCAGTTACCCCCCCACTGAAGCTTTCTTT | CASSYPPTEAFF
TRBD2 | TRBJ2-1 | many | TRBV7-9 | TGTGCCAGCAGCTTAACCGGCCCTAGCGGGATAGGAGTTGTCGCCTACAATGAGCAGTTCTTC | CASSLTGPSGIGVVAYNEQFF
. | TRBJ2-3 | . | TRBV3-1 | TGTGCCAGCAGCCAGGCAATTACAGATACGCAGTATTTT | CASSQAITDTQYF
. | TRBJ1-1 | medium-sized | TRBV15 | TGTGCCACCAGCAGACTATCTGGTTTAACGGCGGGGGACACTGAAGCTTTCTTT | CATSRLSGLTAGDTEAFF
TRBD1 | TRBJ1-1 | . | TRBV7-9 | TGTGCCAGCAGCCCCGGGACAGGGGGCCTGAACACTGAAGCTTTCTTT | CASSPGTGGLNTEAFF
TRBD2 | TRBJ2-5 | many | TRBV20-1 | TGCAGTGCTATCAGACCTCTAGCGGGAAGAGAGACCCAGTACTTC | CSAIRPLAGRETQYF
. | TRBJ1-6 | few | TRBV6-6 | TGTGCCAGCAGAGACGGGGGGAATTCACCCCTCCACTTT | CASRDGGNSPLHF
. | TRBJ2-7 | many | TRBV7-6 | TGTGCCAGCAGCTTAGCCGCCAGGGACACCTACGAGCAGTACTTC | CASSLAARDTYEQYF
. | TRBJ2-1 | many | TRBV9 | TGTGCCAGCAGCGTAGCTCAGCCCAATGAGCAGTTCTTC | CASSVAQPNEQFF
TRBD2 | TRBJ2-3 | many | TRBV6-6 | TGTGCCAGCAGTTACGGGGCGGGAGGGCCTGCGGATACGCAGTATTTT | CASSYGAGGPADTQYF
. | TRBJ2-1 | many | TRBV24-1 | TGTGCCACCAGTGATCCCTCTGACAGAAATGAGCAGTTCTTC | CATSDPSDRNEQFF
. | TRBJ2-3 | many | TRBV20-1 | TGCAGTGCTAGAGATCAAAATACGCAGTATTTT | CSARDQNTQYF
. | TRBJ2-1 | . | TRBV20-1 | TGCAGTGCTAGGATAAGCGGAGGCTCCTACAATGAGCAGTTCTTC | CSARISGGSYNEQFF
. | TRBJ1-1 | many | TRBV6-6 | TGTGCCAGCAGTTACTCGCCCCGGAACCTGAACACTGAAGCTTTCTTT | CASSYSPRNLNTEAFF
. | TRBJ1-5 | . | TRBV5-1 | TGCGCCAGCAGCGCCGACGGGGATAGCAATCAGCCCCAGCATTTT | CASSADGDSNQPQHF
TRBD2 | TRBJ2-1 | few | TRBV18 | TGTGCCAGCTCACAGGGAACTAGCGGGGCCTACAATGAGCAGTTCTTC | CASSQGTSGAYNEQFF
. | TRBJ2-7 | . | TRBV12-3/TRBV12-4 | TGTGCCAGCAGTTCGAGCGTGGATCCCTACGAGCAGTACTTC | CASSSSVDPYEQYF
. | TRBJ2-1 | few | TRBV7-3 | TGTGCCAGCAGCTTAAAAGGACAGGCGGGGAATGAGCAGTTCTTC | CASSLKGQAGNEQFF
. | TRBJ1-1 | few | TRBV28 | TGTGCCAGCAGTTTATGGGTGGTGAACACTGAAGCTTTCTTT | CASSLWVVNTEAFF
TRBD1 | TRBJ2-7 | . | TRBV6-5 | TGTGCCAGCAGTAGAGCTTTCGGGACAGGAGACTACGAGCAGTACTTC | CASSRAFGTGDYEQYF
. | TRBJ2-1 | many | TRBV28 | TGTGCCAGCAGTTTGGTCGGACTATACTACAATGAGCAGTTCTTC | CASSLVGLYYNEQFF
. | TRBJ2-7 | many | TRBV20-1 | TGCAGTGCTGGAGACTACGAGCAGTACTTC | CSAGDYEQYF
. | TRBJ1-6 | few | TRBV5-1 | TGCGCCAGCAGCTTGGGGGAATACAATTCACCCCTCCACTTT | CASSLGEYNSPLHF
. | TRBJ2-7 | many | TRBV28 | TGTGCCAGCAGTCCTAGGAGCGGAGTTCGTTCCTACGAGCAGTACTTC | CASSPRSGVRSYEQYF
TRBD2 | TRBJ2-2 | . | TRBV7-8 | TGTGCCAGCAGCCTCAACCGAGGACTAGCCTCCCTCACCGGGGAGCTGTTTTTT | CASSLNRGLASLTGELFF
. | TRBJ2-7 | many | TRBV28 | TGTGCCAGCAGTTTATGGTTCGAGCAGTACTTC | CASSLWFEQYF
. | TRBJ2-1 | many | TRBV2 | TGTGCCAGCAGAGATAGAGGGCATGAGCAGTTCTTC | CASRDRGHEQFF
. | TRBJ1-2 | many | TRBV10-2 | TGCGCCACTGGAACGGACAGCTATGGCTACACCTTC | CATGTDSYGYTF
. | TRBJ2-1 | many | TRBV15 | TGTGCCACCAGCAGAGTCGCGGACAGTGGGCAGTTCTTC | CATSRVADSGQFF
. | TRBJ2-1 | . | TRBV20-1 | TGCAGTGCTAGAAGGCACTCCTCCTACAATGAGCAGTTCTTC | CSARRHSSYNEQFF
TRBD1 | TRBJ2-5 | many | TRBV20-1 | TGCAGTGCTAGAGGGACAGGCCAAGAGACCCAGTACTTC | CSARGTGQETQYF
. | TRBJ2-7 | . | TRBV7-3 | TGTGCCAGCAGCCCCCGCCCTCGGGAGCAGTACTTC | CASSPRPREQYF
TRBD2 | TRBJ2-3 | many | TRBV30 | TGTGCCTGGAGTGAGGTAGCGGGTGCGCAGTATTTT | CAWSEVAGAQYF
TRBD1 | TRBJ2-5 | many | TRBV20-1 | TGCAGTGCCAGGGGGGAGACCCAGTACTTC | CSARGETQYF
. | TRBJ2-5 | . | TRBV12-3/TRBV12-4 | TGTGCCAGCAGCTTGTACGCAGCCCAAGAGACCCAGTACTTC | CASSLYAAQETQYF
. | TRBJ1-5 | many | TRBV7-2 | TGTGCCAGCAGCTCGGGGTGGGGGAATCAGCCCCAGCATTTT | CASSSGWGNQPQHF
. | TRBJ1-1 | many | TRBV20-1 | TGCAGTGCTCAGCCAGGACAACTGAACACTGAAGCTTTCTTT | CSAQPGQLNTEAFF
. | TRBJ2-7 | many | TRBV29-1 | TGCAGCTTTTGGACAGACGGCTACGAGCAGTACTTC | CSFWTDGYEQYF
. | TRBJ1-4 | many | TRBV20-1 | TGCAGTGCTAGGCTCTCAGGGGTGCGAGAAAAACTGTTTTTT | CSARLSGVREKLFF
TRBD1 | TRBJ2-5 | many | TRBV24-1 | TGTGCCACCAGTGCATACCTCGGGACAGGGGAAGAGACCCAGTACTTC | CATSAYLGTGEETQYF
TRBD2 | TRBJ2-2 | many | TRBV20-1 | TGCAGTGCACGGACTAGCGGAAACACCGGGGAGCTGTTTTTT | CSARTSGNTGELFF
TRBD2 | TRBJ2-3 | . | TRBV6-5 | TGTGCCAGCAGTTACTCGACTAGCGGGAGCCCAGATACGCAGTATTTT | CASSYSTSGSPDTQYF
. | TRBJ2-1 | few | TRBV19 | TGTGCCAGTAGTTTACTAGGCTACAATGAGCAGTTCTTC | CASSLLGYNEQFF